The T cell receptor (beta chain) described here comes from a study of control samples from healthy donors and cancer patients. This CDR3 is built from 15 residues. Germline V gene data show CDR1 as LGHNA and CDR2 as YNFKEQ. Of note for this clone: Relative to the germline gene, one junction end is altered; a read error may explain this. The sample carries other DNA sequences with the same CDR3.

Assay used: immunoSEQ multiplex PCR; TCRdb lists only in-frame clones, some missing. The sample carries 150,000 to 200,000 clones, around 94% recorded once. Material: blood. The rearrangement joins TRBV4-2 to TRBJ2-7; 9 bases are shared with TRBD2. The origin of this receptor is a man in his thirties or forties in good health. This CDR3 is CASSQEAGGLYEQYF. The CDR3 coding sequence is TGTGCCAGTAGCCAAGAGGCGGGAGGGCTATACGAGCAGTACTTC.